This record concerns one T cell receptor beta chain sequence. This sample is drawn from a study of STAT5B mutations in CD4+ large granular lymphocyte leukemia. TCRdb's table, derived via immunoSEQ multiplex PCR, lists solely in-frame clones and lacks some. The repertoire consists of approximately 40,000 clones, with about four fifths occurring once and the leading ten covering around 3.5%. Trimming removed 3 bases from V and 0 bases from J; junction bases left unmatched: 4. The CDR3 is made up of 15 amino acids. Germline V gene data show CDR1 as MGHDK and CDR2 as SYGVNS. The TCR comes from a human donor in good health. The chain recombines TRBV25-1 with TRBJ1-1; 7 bases are shared with TRBD1. The sample comprised CD4+ T cells from blood buffy coats. As DNA, the CDR3 is TGTGCCAGCAGTGAGACAGGGCCTTTGAACACTGAAGCTTTCTTT. Translation: CASSETGPLNTEAFF.